This TCR beta chain is from a study of PD-1 blockade in classical Hodgkin lymphoma. Relapse was seen in all patients after autologous stem cell transplantation, and brentuximab vedotin exposure was variable. Sequencing used immunoSEQ multiplex PCR; TCRdb keeps in-frame clones, though not all of them. The sample has 15,000 to 20,000 clones, 80% seen once. The CDR3 extends over 16 amino acids. Germline V lookup: CDR1 SGHDT, CDR2 YYEEEE. V was pared by 3 bases and J by 6 bases, with 11 bases of the junction left unmatched. The clonotype was recovered from a human donor with classical Hodgkin lymphoma. Sequencing used peripheral blood mononuclear cells (PBMCs), obtained at baseline. The rearrangement joins TRBV5-6 to TRBJ2-5, with TRBD2 identical over 10 bases. CDR3 amino acids: CASSSPRAGGIKTQYF. The DNA of the CDR3 is TGTGCCAGCAGCTCCCCTCGAGCGGGAGGGATAAAGACCCAGTACTTC. The full variable domain, with the rest looked up from reference TRBV5-6 and TRBJ2-5, is DAGVTQSPTHLIKTRGQQVTLRCSPKSGHDTVSWYQQALGQGPQFIFQYYEEEERQRGNFPDRFSGHQFPNYSSELNVNALLLGDSALYLCASSSPRAGGIKTQYFGPGTRLLVL.